The present T cell receptor beta chain was sequenced within a study of T cell clones after liver transplantation. Germline CDR1 and CDR2: SGHKS and YYEKEE (reference sequence). Trimming stripped 4 bases from V and 3 bases from J, with 16 bases between. This CDR3 is 16 amino acids long. Data came from immunoSEQ multiplex PCR; TCRdb stores just in-frame clones and leaves some out. This table has about 6,100 clones, roughly 80% appearing once. With regard to this clone: Its antigen is not identified.

Findings and limits, study-wide: Migration into the graft, not deletion, may explain lost graft donor-reactive T cells.

The clonotype originates from a human donor who received a liver transplant. The gene calls are TRBV5-5 and TRBJ1-4; D may be TRBD1 (5 bases). Sequenced material: CD8+ T cells from blood, taken before liver transplant. As DNA, the CDR3 is TGTGCCAGCAGCCCGGACACTTCCCTCTCTAATGAAAAACTGTTTTTT. It is translated as CASSPDTSLSNEKLFF.